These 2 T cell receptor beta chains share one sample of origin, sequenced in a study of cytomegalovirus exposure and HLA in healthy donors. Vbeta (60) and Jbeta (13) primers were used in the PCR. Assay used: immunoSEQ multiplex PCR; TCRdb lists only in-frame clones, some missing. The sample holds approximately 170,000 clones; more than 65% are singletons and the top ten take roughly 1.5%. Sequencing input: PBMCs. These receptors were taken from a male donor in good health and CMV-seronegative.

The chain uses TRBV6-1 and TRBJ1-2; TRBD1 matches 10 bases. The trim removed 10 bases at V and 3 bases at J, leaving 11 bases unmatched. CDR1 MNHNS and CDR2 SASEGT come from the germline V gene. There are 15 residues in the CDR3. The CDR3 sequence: CANNPGQGSDYGYTF. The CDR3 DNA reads TGTGCCAACAACCCGGGACAGGGGAGCGACTATGGCTACACCTTC.

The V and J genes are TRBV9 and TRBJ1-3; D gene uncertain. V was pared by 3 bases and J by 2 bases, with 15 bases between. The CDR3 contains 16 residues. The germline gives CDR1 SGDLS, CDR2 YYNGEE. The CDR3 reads CASSAPGEVPGNTIYF. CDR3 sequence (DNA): TGTGCCAGCAGCGCTCCCGGGGAGGTCCCTGGAAACACCATATATTTT.